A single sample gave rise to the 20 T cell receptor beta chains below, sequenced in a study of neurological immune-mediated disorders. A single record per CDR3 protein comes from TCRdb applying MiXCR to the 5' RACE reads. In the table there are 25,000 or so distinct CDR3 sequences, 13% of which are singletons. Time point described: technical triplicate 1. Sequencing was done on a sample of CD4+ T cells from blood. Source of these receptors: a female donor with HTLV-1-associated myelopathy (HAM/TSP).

For the CDR3, the DNA is TGCGCCAGCAGCTTTGAGGCCGGGGGCTACGAGCAGTACTTC. It encodes CASSFEAGGYEQYF. The chain links TRBV5-1 to TRBJ2-7; possibly TRBD2 for D (6 bases). V dropped 2 bases and J dropped 3 bases, with 12 bases sitting between them. The germline V gene encodes CDR1 SGHRS and CDR2 YFSETQ. The CDR3 runs to 14 residues. Combining the CDR3 with reference TRBV5-1 and TRBJ2-7 gives the whole variable domain KAGVTQTPRYLIKTRGQQVTLSCSPISGHRSVSWYQQTPGQGLQFLFEYFSETQRNKGNFPGRFSGRQFSNSRSEMNVSTLELGDSALYLCASSFEAGGYEQYFGPGTRLTVT.

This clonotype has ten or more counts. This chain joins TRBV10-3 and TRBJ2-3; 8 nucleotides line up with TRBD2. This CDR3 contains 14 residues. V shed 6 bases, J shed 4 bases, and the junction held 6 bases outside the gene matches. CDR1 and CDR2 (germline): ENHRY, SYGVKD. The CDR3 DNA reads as TGTGCCATCAGAGGACTAGCTGGGTCAGATACGCAGTATTTT. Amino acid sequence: CAIRGLAGSDTQYF.

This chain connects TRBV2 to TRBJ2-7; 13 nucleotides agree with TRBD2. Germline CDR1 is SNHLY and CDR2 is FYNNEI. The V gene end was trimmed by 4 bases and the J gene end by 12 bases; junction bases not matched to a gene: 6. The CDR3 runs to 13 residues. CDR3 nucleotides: TGTGCCAGCAGTGGGGGACTAGCGGGGAATTCGTACTTC. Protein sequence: CASSGGLAGNSYF.

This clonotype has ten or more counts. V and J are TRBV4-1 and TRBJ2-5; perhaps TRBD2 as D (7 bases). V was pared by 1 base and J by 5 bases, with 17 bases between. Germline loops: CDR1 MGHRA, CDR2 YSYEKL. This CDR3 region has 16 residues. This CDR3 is CASSQASPGGPETQYF. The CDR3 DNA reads TGCGCCAGCAGCCAAGCTTCCCCGGGGGGCCCGGAGACCCAGTACTTC.

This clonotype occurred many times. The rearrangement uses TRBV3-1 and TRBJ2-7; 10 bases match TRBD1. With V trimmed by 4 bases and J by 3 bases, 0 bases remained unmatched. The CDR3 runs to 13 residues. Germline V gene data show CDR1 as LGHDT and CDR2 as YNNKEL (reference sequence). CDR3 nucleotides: TGTGCCAGCAGCCGGACAGGGGGCTACGAGCAGTACTTC. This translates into CASSRTGGYEQYF.

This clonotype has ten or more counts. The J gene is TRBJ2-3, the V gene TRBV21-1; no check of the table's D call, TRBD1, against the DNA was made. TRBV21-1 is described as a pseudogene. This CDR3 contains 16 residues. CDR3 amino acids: CASSKVQDRARDTQYF. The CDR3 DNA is TGTGCCAGCAGCAAAGTTCAGGACAGGGCCAGAGATACGCAGTATTTT.

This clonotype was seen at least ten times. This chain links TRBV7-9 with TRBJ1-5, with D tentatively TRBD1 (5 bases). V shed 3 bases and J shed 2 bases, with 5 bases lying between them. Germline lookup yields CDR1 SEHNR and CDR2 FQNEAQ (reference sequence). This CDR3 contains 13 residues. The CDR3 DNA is TGTGCCAGCAGCTTCAGGGGCAATCAGCCCCAGCATTTT. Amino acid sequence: CASSFRGNQPQHF.

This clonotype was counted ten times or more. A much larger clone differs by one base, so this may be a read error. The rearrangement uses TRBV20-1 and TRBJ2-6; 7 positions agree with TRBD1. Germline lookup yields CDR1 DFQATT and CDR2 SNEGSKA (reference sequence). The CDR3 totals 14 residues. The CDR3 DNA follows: TGCAGTGCTTCGGGACAGTCTGGGGTCAACGTCCTGACTTTC. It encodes CSASGQSGVNVLTF.

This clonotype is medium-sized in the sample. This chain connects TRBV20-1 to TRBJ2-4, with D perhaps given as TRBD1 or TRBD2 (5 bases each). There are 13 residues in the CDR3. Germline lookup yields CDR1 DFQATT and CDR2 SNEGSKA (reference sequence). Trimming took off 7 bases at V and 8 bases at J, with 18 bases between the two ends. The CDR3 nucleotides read TGCAGTGTGGGGGTGGTACCCATGGACATTCAGTACTTC. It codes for CSVGVVPMDIQYF.

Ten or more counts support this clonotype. CDR3 amino acids: CSASPRAGYEQYF. The CDR3 region has the DNA TGCAGTGCTAGCCCCAGGGCCGGTTACGAGCAGTACTTC. The chain carries TRBV20-1 and TRBJ2-7; the D gene is possibly TRBD1 (5 bases). Trimming took 3 bases from V and 4 from J, leaving 13 bases between them. CDR3 length: 13 residues. The germline CDR1 and CDR2 sequences are DFQATT and SNEGSKA (reference sequence).

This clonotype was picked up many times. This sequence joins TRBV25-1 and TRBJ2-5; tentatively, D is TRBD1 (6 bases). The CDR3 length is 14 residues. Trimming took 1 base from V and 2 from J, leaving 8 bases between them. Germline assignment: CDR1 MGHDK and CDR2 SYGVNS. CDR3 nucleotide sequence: TGTGCCAGCAGTGAATTGGACAGACAAGAGACCCAGTACTTC. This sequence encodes CASSELDRQETQYF.

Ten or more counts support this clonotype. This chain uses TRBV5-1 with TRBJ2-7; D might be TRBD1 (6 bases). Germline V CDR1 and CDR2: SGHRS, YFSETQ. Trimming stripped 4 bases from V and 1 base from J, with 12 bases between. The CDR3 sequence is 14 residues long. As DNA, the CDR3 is TGCGCCAGCAGCGAACTCGGACAGTCCTACGAGCAGTACTTC. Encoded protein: CASSELGQSYEQYF.

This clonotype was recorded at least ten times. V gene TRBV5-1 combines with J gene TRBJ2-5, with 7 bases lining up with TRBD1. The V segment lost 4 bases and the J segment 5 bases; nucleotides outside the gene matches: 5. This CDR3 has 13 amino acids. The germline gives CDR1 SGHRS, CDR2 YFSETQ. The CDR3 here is CASSPGTAETQYF. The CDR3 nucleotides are TGCGCCAGCAGCCCAGGGACAGCGGAGACCCAGTACTTC.

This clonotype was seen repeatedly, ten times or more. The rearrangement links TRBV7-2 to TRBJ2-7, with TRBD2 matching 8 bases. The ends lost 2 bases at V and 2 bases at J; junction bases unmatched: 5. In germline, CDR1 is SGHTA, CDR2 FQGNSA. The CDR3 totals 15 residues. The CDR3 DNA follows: TGTGCCAGCAGCTTAAGAACGGGGGGGCCCTACGAGCAGTACTTC. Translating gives CASSLRTGGPYEQYF.

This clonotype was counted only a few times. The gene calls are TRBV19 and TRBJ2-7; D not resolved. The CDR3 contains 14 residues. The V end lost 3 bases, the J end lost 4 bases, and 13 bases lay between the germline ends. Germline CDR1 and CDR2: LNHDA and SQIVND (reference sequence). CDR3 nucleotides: TGTGCCAGTAGTATTCGGGTAGCCGAGTACGAGCAGTACTTC. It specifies CASSIRVAEYEQYF.

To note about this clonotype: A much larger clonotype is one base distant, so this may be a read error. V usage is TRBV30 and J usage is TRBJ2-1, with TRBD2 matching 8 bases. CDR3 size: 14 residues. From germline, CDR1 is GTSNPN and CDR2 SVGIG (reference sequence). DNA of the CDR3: TGTGCCTGGAGACCGGGACTAGTCGGCAATGAGAAGTTCTTC. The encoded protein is CAWRPGLVGNEKFF.

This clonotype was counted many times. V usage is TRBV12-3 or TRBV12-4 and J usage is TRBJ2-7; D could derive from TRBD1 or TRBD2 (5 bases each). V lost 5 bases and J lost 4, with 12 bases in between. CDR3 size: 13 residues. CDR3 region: CASSPGTNYEQYF. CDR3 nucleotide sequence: TGTGCCAGCAGTCCAGGGACCAATTACGAGCAGTACTTC.

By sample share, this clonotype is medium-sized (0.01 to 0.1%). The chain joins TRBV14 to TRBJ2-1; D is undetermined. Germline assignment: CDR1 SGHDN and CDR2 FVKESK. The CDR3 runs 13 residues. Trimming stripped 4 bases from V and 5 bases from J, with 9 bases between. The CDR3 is CASSLGRNNEQFF. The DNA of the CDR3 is TGTGCCAGCAGCCTAGGACGTAACAATGAGCAGTTCTTC.

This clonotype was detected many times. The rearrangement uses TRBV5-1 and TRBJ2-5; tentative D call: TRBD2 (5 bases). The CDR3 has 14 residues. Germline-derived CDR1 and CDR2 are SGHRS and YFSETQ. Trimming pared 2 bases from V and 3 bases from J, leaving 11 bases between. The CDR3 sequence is CASSLSGGKETQYF. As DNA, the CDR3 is TGCGCCAGCAGCTTAAGCGGTGGAAAAGAGACCCAGTACTTC.

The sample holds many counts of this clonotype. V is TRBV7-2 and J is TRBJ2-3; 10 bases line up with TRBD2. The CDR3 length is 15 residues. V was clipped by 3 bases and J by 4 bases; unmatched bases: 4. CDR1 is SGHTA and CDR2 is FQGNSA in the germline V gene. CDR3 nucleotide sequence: TGTGCCAGCAGCTTCTCTAGCGGGGGCGCAGATACGCAGTATTTT. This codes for CASSFSSGGADTQYF.